Listed below are T cell receptor beta chains from one sample, sequenced in a study of regulatory T cells in long-lasting Graves disease. TCRdb re-called the multiplex PCR reads with MiXCR, one entry per CDR3 protein. Of approximately 230,000 distinct CDR3 sequences detected, around 18% appear once; the ten largest clones hold 22%. The starting material was peripheral blood mononuclear cells (PBMCs), obtained at new diagnosis, from a patient treated with antithyroid drugs. The source is a female donor with Graves disease. CDR3s include the opening cysteine and the closing phenylalanine or tryptophan. Each record gives: clone size, D gene, V gene, J gene, CDR3 protein, CDR3 DNA. A D gene is named only where the DNA matches it firmly. Only part of the rows carry a size: once, few, many, or a class if the clone is expanded.

clone size: many; D gene: TRBD1; V gene: TRBV6-1; J gene: TRBJ2-7; CDR3 protein: CASGQGLGIGEQYF; CDR3 DNA: TGTGCCAGCGGACAGGGCCTAGGGATTGGGGAGCAGTACTTC
clone size: many; D gene: TRBD2; V gene: TRBV19; J gene: TRBJ2-3; CDR3 protein: CASSRSGSGTDTQYF; CDR3 DNA: TGTGCCAGTAGTCGTAGCGGGAGCGGCACAGATACGCAGTATTTT
clone size: many; D gene: NA; V gene: TRBV5-1; J gene: TRBJ1-4; CDR3 protein: CASSLGPPRPINEKLFF; CDR3 DNA: TGTGCCAGCAGCCTCGGACCGCCGAGGCCTATTAATGAAAAACTGTTTTTT
clone size: many; D gene: NA; V gene: TRBV6-2/TRBV6-3; J gene: TRBJ2-2; CDR3 protein: CASSGLDRNTGELFF; CDR3 DNA: TGTGCCAGCAGTGGCCTGGACAGGAACACCGGGGAGCTGTTTTTT
clone size: many; D gene: TRBD2; V gene: TRBV12-3/TRBV12-4; J gene: TRBJ2-3; CDR3 protein: CASTLGLAGPTDTQYF; CDR3 DNA: TGTGCCAGCACCTTGGGACTAGCGGGCCCAACAGATACGCAGTATTTT
clone size: NA; D gene: NA; V gene: TRBV2; J gene: TRBJ2-3; CDR3 protein: CASSEWSGGITQYF; CDR3 DNA: TGTGCCAGCAGTGAATGGTCGGGTGGAATTACGCAGTATTTT
clone size: many; D gene: TRBD2; V gene: TRBV10-3; J gene: TRBJ2-3; CDR3 protein: CAISGGITDTQYF; CDR3 DNA: TGTGCCATCTCGGGAGGGATTACAGATACGCAGTATTTT
clone size: many; D gene: NA; V gene: TRBV12-3/TRBV12-4; J gene: TRBJ2-5; CDR3 protein: CASSWSGTQETQYF; CDR3 DNA: TGTGCCAGCAGTTGGTCGGGAACCCAAGAGACCCAGTACTTC
clone size: many; D gene: TRBD1; V gene: TRBV2; J gene: TRBJ2-4; CDR3 protein: CASDQDRGTDIQYF; CDR3 DNA: TGTGCCAGCGACCAGGACAGGGGGACGGACATTCAGTACTTC
clone size: once; D gene: TRBD1; V gene: TRBV10-3; J gene: TRBJ2-3; CDR3 protein: CAISGGTGVADTQYF; CDR3 DNA: TGTGCCATCAGTGGGGGGACAGGGGTGGCAGATACGCAGTATTTT
clone size: many; D gene: TRBD1; V gene: TRBV28; J gene: TRBJ2-2; CDR3 protein: CASSLTYRGSTGELFF; CDR3 DNA: TGTGCCAGCAGTTTAACTTACAGGGGTAGCACCGGGGAGCTGTTTTTT
clone size: many; D gene: NA; V gene: TRBV27; J gene: TRBJ1-4; CDR3 protein: CASSSEGTGEKLFF; CDR3 DNA: TGTGCCAGCAGTTCGGAGGGAACGGGTGAAAAACTGTTTTTT
clone size: many; D gene: NA; V gene: TRBV12-3/TRBV12-4; J gene: TRBJ2-2; CDR3 protein: CASSLRRTGELFF; CDR3 DNA: TGTGCCAGCAGTCTTCGAAGAACCGGGGAGCTGTTTTTT
clone size: many; D gene: TRBD1; V gene: TRBV10-3; J gene: TRBJ1-4; CDR3 protein: CAISEFDRGGDEKLFF; CDR3 DNA: TGTGCCATCAGTGAGTTTGACAGGGGCGGTGATGAAAAACTGTTTTTT
clone size: many; D gene: TRBD1; V gene: TRBV24-1; J gene: TRBJ2-5; CDR3 protein: CATSETTGWETQYF; CDR3 DNA: TGTGCCACCAGTGAAACGACAGGGTGGGAGACCCAGTACTTC
clone size: many; D gene: NA; V gene: TRBV27; J gene: TRBJ1-1; CDR3 protein: CASSKGDEAFF; CDR3 DNA: TGTGCCAGCAGTAAGGGGGATGAAGCTTTCTTT
clone size: NA; D gene: NA; V gene: TRBV28; J gene: TRBJ2-7; CDR3 protein: CASRVALGEQYF; CDR3 DNA: TGTGCCAGCAGGGTCGCCCTAGGCGAGCAGTACTTC
clone size: many; D gene: NA; V gene: TRBV12-3/TRBV12-4; J gene: TRBJ1-2; CDR3 protein: CASRTATYGYTF; CDR3 DNA: TGTGCCAGCAGGACGGCCACCTATGGCTACACCTTC
clone size: few; D gene: TRBD1; V gene: TRBV19; J gene: TRBJ2-7; CDR3 protein: CASSMGQGYEQYF; CDR3 DNA: TGTGCCAGTAGTATGGGACAGGGCTACGAGCAGTACTTC
clone size: many; D gene: NA; V gene: TRBV18; J gene: TRBJ2-2; CDR3 protein: CASSQETNTGELFF; CDR3 DNA: TGTGCCAGCTCACAAGAGACGAACACCGGGGAGCTGTTTTTT
clone size: many; D gene: NA; V gene: TRBV11-2; J gene: TRBJ2-7; CDR3 protein: CASSLGPLYERYF; CDR3 DNA: TGTGCCAGCAGCTTAGGCCCCCTCTACGAGCGGTACTTC
clone size: NA; D gene: NA; V gene: TRBV5-5; J gene: TRBJ2-1; CDR3 protein: CASSQDRQPNEQFF; CDR3 DNA: TGCGCCAGCAGCCAAGATAGACAGCCTAATGAGCAGTTCTTC
clone size: NA; D gene: TRBD2; V gene: TRBV19; J gene: TRBJ2-5; CDR3 protein: CASSIGAGEETQYF; CDR3 DNA: TGTGCCAGTAGTATTGGAGCGGGAGAAGAGACCCAGTACTTC
clone size: NA; D gene: NA; V gene: TRBV6-2/TRBV6-3; J gene: TRBJ2-1; CDR3 protein: CASYASYNEQFF; CDR3 DNA: TGTGCCAGCTACGCCAGCTACAATGAGCAGTTCTTC
clone size: many; D gene: TRBD2; V gene: TRBV4-1; J gene: TRBJ2-7; CDR3 protein: CASSLGTTRSYEQYF; CDR3 DNA: TGCGCCAGCAGCCTAGGGACTACCCGCTCCTACGAGCAGTACTTC